This T cell receptor beta chain was captured in a study of blood T cells in healthy people across ages. With regard to this clonotype: At one boundary the junction diverges from the germline segment, which might be a read error.

The CDR3 extends over 14 amino acids. Germline loops: CDR1 MNHEY, CDR2 SMNVEV (reference sequence). Alongside a J-beta primer mix, a sample-barcoded 5' primer served in a second PCR lasting about 6 to 12 cycles. TCRdb fed the 5' RACE reads into MiXCR, producing one record per CDR3 protein. Of 1.5 million or so distinct CDR3 sequences listed, 42% are singletons. Samples each yielded at least 6 micrograms of total RNA. The receptor comes from a woman younger than 30 in good health. The V call is TRBV27, the J call TRBJ2-4, with TRBD1 identical over 9 bases. The J call is in doubt because the DNA end fits TRBJ2-7 better. Sequences were obtained from blood. CDR3 sequence reads: CAGSFGTGSDEQYF. CDR3 DNA sequence: TGTGCCGGCAGTTTTGGGACAGGGTCCGACGAGCAGTACTTC.